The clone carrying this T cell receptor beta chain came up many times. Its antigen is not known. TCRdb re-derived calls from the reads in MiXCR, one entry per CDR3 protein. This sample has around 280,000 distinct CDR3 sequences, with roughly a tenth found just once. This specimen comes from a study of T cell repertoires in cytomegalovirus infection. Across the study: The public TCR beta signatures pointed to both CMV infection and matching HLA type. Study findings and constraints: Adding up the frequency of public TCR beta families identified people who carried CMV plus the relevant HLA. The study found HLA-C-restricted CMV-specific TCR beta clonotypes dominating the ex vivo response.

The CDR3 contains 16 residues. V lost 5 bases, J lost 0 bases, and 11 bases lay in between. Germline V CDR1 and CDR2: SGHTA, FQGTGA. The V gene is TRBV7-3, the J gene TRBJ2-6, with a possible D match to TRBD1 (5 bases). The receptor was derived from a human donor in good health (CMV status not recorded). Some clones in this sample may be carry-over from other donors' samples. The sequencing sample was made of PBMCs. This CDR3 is CASSTDRISGANVLTF. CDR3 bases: TGTGCCAGCAGCACCGACAGAATCTCTGGGGCCAACGTCCTGACTTTC.